This TCR beta chain came from a study of beta chain features in type 1 diabetes. CDR3 length: 12 amino acids. CDR1 and CDR2 (germline): SNHLY, FYNNEI. V lost 8 bases to trimming and J lost 11 bases, with 16 bases between them. Sequencing targeted expressed TCRB transcripts, as all isolated RNA had been reverse transcribed. Profiling relied on immunoSEQ multiplex PCR, and the TCRdb table lists in-frame clones only, not all of them. The sample carries 600,000 to 650,000 clones, roughly a sixth recorded once. The chain employs TRBV2 and TRBJ1-5, with no clear D. Material for sequencing was naive CD4+ T cells from blood. The sequence derives from a young man in good health. CDR3 sequence (DNA): TGTGCCAGCGGATTGGGCTTGGGCACCCAGCATTTT. Translation: CASGLGLGTQHF.